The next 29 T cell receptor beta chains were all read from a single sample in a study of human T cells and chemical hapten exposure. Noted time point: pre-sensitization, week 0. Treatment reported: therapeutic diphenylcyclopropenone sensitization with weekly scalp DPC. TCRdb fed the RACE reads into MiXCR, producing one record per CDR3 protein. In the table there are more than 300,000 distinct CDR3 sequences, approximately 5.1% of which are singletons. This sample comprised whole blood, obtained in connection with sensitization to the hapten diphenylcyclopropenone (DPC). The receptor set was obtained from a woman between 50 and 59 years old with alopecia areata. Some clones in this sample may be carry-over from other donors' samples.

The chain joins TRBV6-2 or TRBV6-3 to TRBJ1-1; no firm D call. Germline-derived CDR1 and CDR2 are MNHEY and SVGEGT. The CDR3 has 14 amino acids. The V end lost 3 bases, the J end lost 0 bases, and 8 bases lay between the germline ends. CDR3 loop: CASSYSVLNTEAFF. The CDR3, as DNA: TGTGCCAGCAGTTATTCCGTATTGAACACTGAAGCTTTCTTT.

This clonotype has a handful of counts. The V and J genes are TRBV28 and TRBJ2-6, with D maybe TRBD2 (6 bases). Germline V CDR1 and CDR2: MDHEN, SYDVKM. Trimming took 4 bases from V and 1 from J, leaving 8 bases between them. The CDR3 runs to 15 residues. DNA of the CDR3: TGTGCCAGCAGTTCAGGAGGGTCTGGGGCCAACGTCCTGACTTTC. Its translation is CASSSGGSGANVLTF.

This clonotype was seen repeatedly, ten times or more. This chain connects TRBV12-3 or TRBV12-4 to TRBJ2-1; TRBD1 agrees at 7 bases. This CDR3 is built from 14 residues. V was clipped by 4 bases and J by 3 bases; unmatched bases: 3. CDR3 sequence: CASSSGTVYNEQFF. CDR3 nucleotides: TGTGCCAGCAGTTCCGGGACAGTCTACAATGAGCAGTTCTTC.

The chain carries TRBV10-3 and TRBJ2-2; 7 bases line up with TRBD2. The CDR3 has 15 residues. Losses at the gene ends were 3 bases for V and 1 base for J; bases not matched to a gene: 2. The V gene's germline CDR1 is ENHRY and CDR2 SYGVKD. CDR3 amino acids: CAISDGRRNTGELFF. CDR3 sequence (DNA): TGTGCCATCAGTGACGGGAGGCGGAACACCGGGGAGCTGTTTTTT.

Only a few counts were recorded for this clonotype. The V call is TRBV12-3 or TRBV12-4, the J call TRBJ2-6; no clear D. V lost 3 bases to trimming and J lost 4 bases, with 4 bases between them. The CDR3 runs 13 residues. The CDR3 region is CASSFRGANVLTF. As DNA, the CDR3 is TGTGCCAGCAGTTTCCGCGGGGCCAACGTCCTGACTTTC.

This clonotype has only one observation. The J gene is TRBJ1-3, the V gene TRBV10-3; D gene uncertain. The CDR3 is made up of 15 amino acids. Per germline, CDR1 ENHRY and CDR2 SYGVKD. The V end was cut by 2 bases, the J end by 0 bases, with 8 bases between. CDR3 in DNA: TGTGCCATCAGTGAGGGGCACACCTCTGGAAACACCATATATTTT. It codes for CAISEGHTSGNTIYF.

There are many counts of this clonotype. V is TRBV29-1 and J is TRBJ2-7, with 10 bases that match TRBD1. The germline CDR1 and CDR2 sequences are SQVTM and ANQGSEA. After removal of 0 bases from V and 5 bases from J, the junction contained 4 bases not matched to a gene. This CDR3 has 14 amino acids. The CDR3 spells CSVEDRGTGDEQYF. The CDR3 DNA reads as TGCAGCGTTGAAGATCGGGGGACAGGGGACGAGCAGTACTTC.

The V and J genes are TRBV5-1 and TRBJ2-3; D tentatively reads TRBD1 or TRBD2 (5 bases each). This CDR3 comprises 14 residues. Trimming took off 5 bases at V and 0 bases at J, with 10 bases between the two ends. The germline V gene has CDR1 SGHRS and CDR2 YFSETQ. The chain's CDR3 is CASRTGQSTDTQYF. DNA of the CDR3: TGCGCCAGCAGAACGGGGCAGAGCACAGATACGCAGTATTTT.

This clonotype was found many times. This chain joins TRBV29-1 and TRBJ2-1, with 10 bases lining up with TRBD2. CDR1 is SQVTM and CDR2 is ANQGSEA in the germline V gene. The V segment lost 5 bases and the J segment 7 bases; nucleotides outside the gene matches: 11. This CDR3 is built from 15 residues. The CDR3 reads CSVLAGGLAGNEQFF. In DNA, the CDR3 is TGCAGCGTTTTAGCGGGAGGCCTAGCTGGGAATGAGCAGTTCTTC.

The DNA for the CDR3 is TGTGCCAGCAGCTCAGTTATTTCCTATAATTCACCCCTCCACTTT. This encodes CASSSVISYNSPLHF. The genes are TRBV7-2 and TRBJ1-6; D remains unclear. The V and J ends lost 4 bases and 1 base respectively, with 8 bases between them. Germline assignment: CDR1 SGHTA and CDR2 FQGNSA. The CDR3 sequence is 15 residues long.

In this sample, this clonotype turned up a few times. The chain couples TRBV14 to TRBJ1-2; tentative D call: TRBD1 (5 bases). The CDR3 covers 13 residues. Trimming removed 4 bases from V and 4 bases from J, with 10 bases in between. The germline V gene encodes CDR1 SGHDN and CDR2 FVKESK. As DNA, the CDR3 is TGTGCCAGCAGCCCTGAGACAGTCTATGGCTACACCTTC. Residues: CASSPETVYGYTF.

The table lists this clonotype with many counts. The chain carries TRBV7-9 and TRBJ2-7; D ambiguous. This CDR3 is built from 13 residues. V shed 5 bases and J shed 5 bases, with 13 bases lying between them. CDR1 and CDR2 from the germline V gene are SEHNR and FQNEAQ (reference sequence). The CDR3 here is CASSPTVGHEQYF. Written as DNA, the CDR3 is TGTGCCAGCAGCCCAACCGTCGGCCACGAGCAGTACTTC.

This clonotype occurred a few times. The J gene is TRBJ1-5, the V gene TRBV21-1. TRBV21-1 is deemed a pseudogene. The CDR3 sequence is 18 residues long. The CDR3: CASSKLEGGIRGDQPQHF. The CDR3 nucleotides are TGTGCCAGCAGCAAATTGGAGGGAGGGATTCGCGGGGATCAGCCCCAGCATTTT.

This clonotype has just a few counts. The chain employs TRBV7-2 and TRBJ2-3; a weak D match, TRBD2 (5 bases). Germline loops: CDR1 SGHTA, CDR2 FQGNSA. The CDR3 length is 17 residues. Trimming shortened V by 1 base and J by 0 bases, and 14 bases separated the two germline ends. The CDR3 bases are TGTGCCAGCAGCTTAGACCCGGGGTTCTCTAGCACAGATACGCAGTATTTT. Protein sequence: CASSLDPGFSSTDTQYF.

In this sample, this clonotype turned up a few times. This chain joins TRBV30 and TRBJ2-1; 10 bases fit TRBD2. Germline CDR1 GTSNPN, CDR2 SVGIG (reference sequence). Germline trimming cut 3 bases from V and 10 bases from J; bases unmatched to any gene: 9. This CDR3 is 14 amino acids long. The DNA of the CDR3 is TGTGCCTGGAGCGCTAGCGGGAGTTCGAGGGAGCAGTTCTTC. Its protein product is CAWSASGSSREQFF.

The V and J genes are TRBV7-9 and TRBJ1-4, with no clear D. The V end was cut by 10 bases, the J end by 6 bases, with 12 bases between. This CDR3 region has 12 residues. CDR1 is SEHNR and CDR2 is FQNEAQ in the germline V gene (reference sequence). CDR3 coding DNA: TGTGCCACGGCATTATCAGATGAAAAACTGTTTTTT. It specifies CATALSDEKLFF. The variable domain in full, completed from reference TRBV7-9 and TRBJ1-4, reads DTGVSQNPRHKITKRGQNVTFRCDPISEHNRLYWYRQTLGQGPEFLTYFQNEAQLEKSRLLSDRFSAERPKGSFSTLEIQRTEQGDSAMYLCATALSDEKLFFGSGTQLSVL.

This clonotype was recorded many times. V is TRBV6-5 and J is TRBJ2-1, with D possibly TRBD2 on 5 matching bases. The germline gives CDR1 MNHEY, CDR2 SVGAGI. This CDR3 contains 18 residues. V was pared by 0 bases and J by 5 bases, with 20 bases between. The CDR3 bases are TGTGCCAGCAGTTACTCTCAGGACTGGCGGCCAGCTCACAATGAGCAGTTCTTC. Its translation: CASSYSQDWRPAHNEQFF.

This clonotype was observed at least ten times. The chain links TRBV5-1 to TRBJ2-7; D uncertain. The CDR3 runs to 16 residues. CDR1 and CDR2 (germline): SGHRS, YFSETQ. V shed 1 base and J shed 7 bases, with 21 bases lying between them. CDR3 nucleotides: TGCGCCAGCAGCTTGTTCTACGGCCGTGGTATGGGAGAGCAGTACTTC. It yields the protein CASSLFYGRGMGEQYF.

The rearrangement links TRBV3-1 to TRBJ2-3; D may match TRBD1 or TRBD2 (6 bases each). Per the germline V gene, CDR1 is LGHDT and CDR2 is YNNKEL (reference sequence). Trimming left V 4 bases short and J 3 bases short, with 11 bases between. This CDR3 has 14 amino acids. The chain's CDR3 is CASSRGGQTDTQYF. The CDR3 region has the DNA TGTGCCAGCAGCCGAGGGGGGCAGACAGATACGCAGTATTTT.

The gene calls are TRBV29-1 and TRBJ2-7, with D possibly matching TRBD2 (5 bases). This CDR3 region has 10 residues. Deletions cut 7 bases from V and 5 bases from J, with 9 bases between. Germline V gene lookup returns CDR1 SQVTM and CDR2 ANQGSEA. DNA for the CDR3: TGCAGCGAGAAGGAGGACGAGCAGTACTTC. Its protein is CSEKEDEQYF.

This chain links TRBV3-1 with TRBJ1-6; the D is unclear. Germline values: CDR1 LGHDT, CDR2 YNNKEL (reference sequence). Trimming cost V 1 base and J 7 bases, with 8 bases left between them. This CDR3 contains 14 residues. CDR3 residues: CASSQGRLNSPLHF. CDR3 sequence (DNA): TGTGCCAGCAGCCAAGGACGCCTAAATTCACCCCTCCACTTT.

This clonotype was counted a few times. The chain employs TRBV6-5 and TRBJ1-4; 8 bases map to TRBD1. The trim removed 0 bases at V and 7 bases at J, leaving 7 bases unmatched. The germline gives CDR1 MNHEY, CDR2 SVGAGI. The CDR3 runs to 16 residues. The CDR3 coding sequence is TGTGCCAGCAGTTACTCGCTAACAGGGGGAGGTGAAAAACTGTTTTTT. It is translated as CASSYSLTGGGEKLFF.

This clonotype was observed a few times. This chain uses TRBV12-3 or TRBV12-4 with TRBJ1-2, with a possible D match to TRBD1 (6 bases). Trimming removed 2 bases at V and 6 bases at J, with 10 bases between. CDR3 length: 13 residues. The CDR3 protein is CASSLSGAHGYTF. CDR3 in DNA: TGTGCCAGCAGTTTATCAGGGGCCCATGGCTACACCTTC.

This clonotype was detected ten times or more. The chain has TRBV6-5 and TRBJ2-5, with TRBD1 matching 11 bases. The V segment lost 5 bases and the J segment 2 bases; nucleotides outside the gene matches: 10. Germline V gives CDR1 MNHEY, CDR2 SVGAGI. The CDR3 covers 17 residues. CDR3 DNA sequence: TGTGCCAGCAGTCGAGCGGACAGGGGGCGAGGGCAAGAGACCCAGTACTTC. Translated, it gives CASSRADRGRGQETQYF.

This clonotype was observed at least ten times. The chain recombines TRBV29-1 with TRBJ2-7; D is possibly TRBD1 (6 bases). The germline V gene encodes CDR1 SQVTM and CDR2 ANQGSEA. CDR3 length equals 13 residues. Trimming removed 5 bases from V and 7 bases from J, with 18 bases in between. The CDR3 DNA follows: TGCAGCGTTCCCCGAACCGAAGGGGGAGAGCAGTACTTC. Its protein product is CSVPRTEGGEQYF.

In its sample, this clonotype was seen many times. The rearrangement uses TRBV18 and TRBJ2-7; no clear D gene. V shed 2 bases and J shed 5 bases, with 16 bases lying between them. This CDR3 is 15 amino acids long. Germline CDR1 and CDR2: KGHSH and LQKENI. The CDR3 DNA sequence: TGTGCCAGCTCACCAACCTCGGCGGTTGGCCACGAGCAGTACTTC. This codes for CASSPTSAVGHEQYF.

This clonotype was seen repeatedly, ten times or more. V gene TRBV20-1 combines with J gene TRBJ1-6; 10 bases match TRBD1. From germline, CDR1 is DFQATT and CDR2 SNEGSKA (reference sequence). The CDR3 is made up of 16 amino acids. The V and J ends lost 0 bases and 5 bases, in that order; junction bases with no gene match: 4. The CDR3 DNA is TGCAGTGCTAGAGATGCCGGGACAGGGGATAATTCACCCCTCCACTTT. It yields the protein CSARDAGTGDNSPLHF.

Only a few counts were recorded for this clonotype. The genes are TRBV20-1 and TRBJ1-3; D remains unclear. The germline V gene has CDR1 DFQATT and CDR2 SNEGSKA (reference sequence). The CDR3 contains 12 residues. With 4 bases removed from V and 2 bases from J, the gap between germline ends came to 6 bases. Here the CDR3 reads CSAKGPGNTIYF. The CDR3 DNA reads TGCAGTGCTAAGGGCCCTGGAAACACCATATATTTT.

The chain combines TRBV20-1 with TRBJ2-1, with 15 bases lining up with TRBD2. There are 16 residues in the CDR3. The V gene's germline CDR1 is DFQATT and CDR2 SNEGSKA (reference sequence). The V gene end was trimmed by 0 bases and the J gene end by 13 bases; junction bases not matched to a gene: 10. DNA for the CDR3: TGCAGTGCTAGAGACAGGGGACTAGCGGGAGGAAGGGTACAGTTCTTC. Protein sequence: CSARDRGLAGGRVQFF.